This T cell receptor (beta chain) was observed in a study of vaccination effects on CD4 cells after COVID-19. Culture proceeded for about ten days, and CD4+ T cells were then isolated. The study, taken as a whole, reports: Marked clonal contraction of both clone types appeared late after vaccination. A shortage of convalescent patients and an absence of early post-infection timepoints characterized the study.

The CDR3 totals 15 residues. The germline CDR1 and CDR2 sequences are MNHEY and SVGAGI. V dropped 5 bases and J dropped 5 bases, with 18 bases sitting between them. To note about this clone: The target antigen is unknown.

Assay: immunoSEQ multiplex PCR; the TCRdb copy retains only in-frame clones and omits some. The sample includes tens of thousands of clones, approximately 61% of them seen just once. The sequencing here drew on CD4+ T cells from PBMCs cultured without peptide, taken before COVID-19 vaccination. This TCR came from a human donor who received a COVID-19 vaccine. This chain connects TRBV6-5 to TRBJ1-1; TRBD1 might be the D (6 bases). The DNA for the CDR3 is TGTGCCAGCAGTCCACAGGGTTCGGGAAAGACTGAAGCTTTCTTT. This encodes CASSPQGSGKTEAFF.